This T cell receptor beta chain was sequenced during a study of blood T cell repertoires in COVID-19. The wider study: Sources were T cells, B-cell-depleted T cells, or PBMCs; the material itself was cDNA or gDNA.

V dropped 0 bases and J dropped 2; count of bases not matched to a gene: 10. This CDR3 region has 18 residues. Germline V gene data show CDR1 as LGHNA and CDR2 as YSLEER. Libraries were prepared by immunoSEQ multiplex PCR; TCRdb keeps only in-frame clonotypes and omits some of them. The data show about 160,000 clones, about 85% seen once. Sequenced input: peripheral blood. The genes are TRBV4-3 and TRBJ2-3; 8 positions match TRBD2. The receptor's source is a woman aged 55-69 years with active or convalescent COVID-19. The CDR3 is CASSQEGGRGAITDTQYF. The CDR3 DNA is TGCGCCAGCAGCCAAGAGGGAGGGCGGGGGGCCATCACAGATACGCAGTATTTT.